These T cell receptor beta chains were read from a single sample in a study of blood T cell repertoires in COVID-19. Sequencing used immunoSEQ multiplex PCR; TCRdb keeps in-frame clones, though not all of them. There are roughly 100,000 clones in the sample; roughly 87% occur only once, and approximately 5% lies in the top ten. Sequencing was performed on peripheral blood. These receptor sequences come from a woman in her fifties or sixties with COVID-19, enrolled during active disease. Both conserved end residues are part of each CDR3. D genes are given only for firm matches. Clone size is given for some rows only: seen once, a few or many times, or a class if the clone is expanded.

j_gene,d_gene,abundance,v_gene,CDR3nt,CDR3aa
TRBJ2-2,TRBD1,-,TRBV5-1,TGCGCCAGCAGCCGAGGACAGGGCGACACCGGGGAGCTGTTTTTT,CASSRGQGDTGELFF
TRBJ2-7,-,few,TRBV7-9,TGTGCCAGCAGCTTAGCGCGTGGGGGAGGCTCCTACGAGCAGTACTTC,CASSLARGGGSYEQYF
TRBJ2-7,-,few,TRBV6-5,TGTGCCACGGACAGATGGGACACCTACGAGCAGTACTTC,CATDRWDTYEQYF
TRBJ2-7,TRBD1,-,TRBV6-1,TGTGCCAGCAGTGAAATGGGACAGGGGCTGTACGAGCAGTACTTC,CASSEMGQGLYEQYF
TRBJ2-1,TRBD1,-,TRBV5-4,TGTGCCAGCAGCGAAGGGACAGCCCTCTACAATGAGCAGTTCTTC,CASSEGTALYNEQFF
TRBJ1-4,TRBD1,-,TRBV4-2,TGTGCCAGCAGCCAAGGAGACAGGGATGAAAAACTGTTTTTT,CASSQGDRDEKLFF
TRBJ2-2,-,-,TRBV7-3,TGTGCCAGCAGCCAGTCCTGGGGGCGGACCGGGGAGCTGTTTTTT,CASSQSWGRTGELFF
TRBJ2-2,TRBD1,-,TRBV6-6,TGTGCCAGCAGAGTCCAGGGGGCCGGGGAGCTGTTTTTT,CASRVQGAGELFF
TRBJ1-2,-,-,TRBV6-6,TGTGCCAGCAGCCCCTCGGCGGGAGGATATGGCTACACCTTC,CASSPSAGGYGYTF
TRBJ1-4,TRBD1,-,TRBV19,TGTGCCAGTAGTATTCGGACAGGGAGAGAAAAACTGTTTTTT,CASSIRTGREKLFF
TRBJ1-5,TRBD1,-,TRBV19,TGTGCCAGTAGTATAGTAGGGCAGGGGGACCAGCCCCAGCATTTT,CASSIVGQGDQPQHF
TRBJ2-1,-,-,TRBV4-1,TGCGCCAGCAGCCCCGTTTTATCCAATGAGCAGTTCTTC,CASSPVLSNEQFF
TRBJ1-1,TRBD1,-,TRBV27,TGTGCCAGCAGTATCGGGACAGCGGGCACTGAAGCTTTCTTT,CASSIGTAGTEAFF
TRBJ2-7,TRBD1,-,TRBV28,TGTGCCAGCAGGCGACAGGGGGTGTCGTACGAGCAGTACTTC,CASRRQGVSYEQYF
TRBJ2-5,TRBD2,-,TRBV7-9,TGTGCCAGCAGCCTGGGAGGGACTAGACAAGAGACCCAGTACTTC,CASSLGGTRQETQYF
TRBJ2-1,TRBD1,-,TRBV7-3,TGTGCCAGCACCTCAGGGGGAATAAATGAGCAGTTCTTC,CASTSGGINEQFF
TRBJ2-3,TRBD2,-,TRBV4-1,TGCGCCAGCAGCCAAGTAGCGGGCAGAGCAGATACGCAGTATTTT,CASSQVAGRADTQYF
TRBJ1-2,TRBD1,-,TRBV3-1/TRBV3-2,TGTGCCAGCAAGACAGGGTTTGGCTACACCTTC,CASKTGFGYTF
TRBJ1-2,TRBD1,-,TRBV29-1,TGCAGCGTTGAAGACAGGGGGCTAGGCTATGGCTACACCTTC,CSVEDRGLGYGYTF
TRBJ1-6,TRBD1,-,TRBV11-3,TGTGCCAGCAGCTTAGCCGGGACAGGGAATTCACCCCTCCACTTT,CASSLAGTGNSPLHF